This is a list of T cell receptor beta chains from one sample in a study of long-term antiretroviral therapy in people with HIV. Generated by immunoSEQ multiplex PCR, the TCRdb table keeps only in-frame clones and is missing some. The sample yields some 22,000 clones, around 84% seen once. The source material was unsorted PBMCs, sampled 1.3 years after starting antiretroviral therapy. The receptors were sampled from a man in his sixties with HIV. Both conserved end residues are part of each CDR3. Fields, in order: J gene, V gene, D gene, clone size, CDR3 protein, CDR3 DNA. The D gene is left open where the match is weak. Clone size, where shown, is once, few, many, or a class for clones that have expanded.

TRBJ2-7 | TRBV10-3 | . | . | CAISGVQGNEQYF | TGTGCCATCAGTGGGGTACAGGGCAACGAGCAGTACTTC
TRBJ2-1 | TRBV29-1 | . | . | CSVVTSPEQFF | TGCAGCGTCGTGACTAGTCCAGAGCAGTTCTTC
TRBJ1-4 | TRBV2 | . | . | CASSSFAGGEKLFF | TGTGCCAGCAGTTCGTTTGCGGGTGGTGAAAAACTGTTTTTT
TRBJ1-2 | TRBV15 | . | . | CATSRGGDYGYTF | TGTGCCACCAGCAGAGGGGGGGACTATGGCTACACCTTC
TRBJ1-6 | TRBV18 | TRBD1 | . | CASSPLGGTGDSPLHF | TGTGCCAGCTCACCCTTAGGCGGGACAGGGGATTCACCCCTCCACTTT
TRBJ2-1 | TRBV5-8 | . | once | CASRETGEDNEQFF | TGTGCCAGCAGGGAAACCGGGGAGGACAATGAGCAGTTCTTC
TRBJ2-7 | TRBV6-5 | TRBD1 | . | CASSPRDRNYEQYF | TGTGCCAGCAGCCCCCGGGACAGAAACTACGAGCAGTACTTC
TRBJ1-2 | TRBV6-5 | . | . | CASTTRGAYGYTF | TGTGCCAGCACCACGCGGGGGGCATATGGCTACACCTTC
TRBJ2-5 | TRBV5-6 | . | . | CASSFRSDSYQETQYF | TGTGCCAGCAGCTTCCGATCCGATTCGTACCAAGAGACCCAGTACTTC
TRBJ1-1 | TRBV7-2 | TRBD1 | . | CASNRGRATEAFF | TGTGCCAGCAACAGGGGGCGAGCCACTGAAGCTTTCTTT
TRBJ2-7 | TRBV18 | . | . | CASSLIQGRDVPYEQYF | TGTGCCAGCTCACTGATACAAGGACGCGATGTTCCCTACGAGCAGTACTTC
TRBJ2-5 | TRBV5-1 | TRBD2 | . | CASSLEGGGNGETQYF | TGCGCCAGCAGCTTGGAGGGCGGGGGTAACGGAGAGACCCAGTACTTC
TRBJ1-5 | TRBV7-9 | TRBD1 | few | CASSSNTGGGQPQHF | TGTGCCAGCAGCTCCAATACAGGGGGCGGTCAGCCCCAGCATTTT
TRBJ1-1 | TRBV5-6 | . | . | CASIGQLNTEAFF | TGTGCCAGCATTGGCCAGTTGAACACTGAAGCTTTCTTT
TRBJ1-1 | TRBV9 | . | . | CASSVARSTEAFF | TGTGCCAGCAGCGTAGCGCGAAGCACTGAAGCTTTCTTT
TRBJ1-2 | TRBV7-2 | . | . | CASSLLGDGNYGYTF | TGTGCCAGCAGTTTGTTGGGAGACGGAAACTATGGCTACACCTTC
TRBJ2-2 | TRBV28 | TRBD1 | . | CASSTPGQGGTGELFF | TGTGCCAGCTCGACGCCCGGACAGGGAGGCACCGGGGAGCTGTTTTTT
TRBJ1-1 | TRBV5-1 | . | once | CASSTGLNTEAFF | TGCGCCAGCAGCACCGGTCTAAACACTGAAGCTTTCTTT
TRBJ1-5 | TRBV7-2 | . | few | CASSYRSNQPQHF | TGTGCCAGCAGCTACCGCAGCAATCAGCCCCAGCATTTT
TRBJ1-2 | TRBV5-4 | . | . | CASSLVYGPGFFYGYTF | TGTGCCAGCAGCTTGGTTTACGGTCCGGGTTTTTTCTATGGCTACACCTTC
TRBJ2-2 | TRBV28 | TRBD1 | . | CASSWMDRYTGELFF | TGTGCCAGCAGTTGGATGGACAGGTACACCGGGGAGCTGTTTTTT
TRBJ2-7 | TRBV6-5 | TRBD1 | . | CASGQKGDRDF | TGTGCCAGCGGACAAAAAGGCGACAGGGACTTC
TRBJ1-5 | TRBV29-1 | . | . | CSVAPDRYHQPQHF | TGCAGCGTTGCCCCAGACAGGTATCATCAGCCCCAGCATTTT
TRBJ2-7 | TRBV5-1 | . | . | CASSPGQSVYEQYF | TGCGCCAGCAGCCCAGGACAATCCGTCTACGAGCAGTACTTC
TRBJ2-7 | TRBV9 | . | . | CASSVSPTGEQYF | TGTGCCAGCAGCGTTAGTCCCACGGGGGAGCAGTACTTC
TRBJ2-5 | TRBV11-2 | TRBD2 | . | CASSLLSSGGEETQYF | TGTGCCAGCAGCTTACTATCTAGCGGGGGAGAAGAGACCCAGTACTTC
TRBJ1-2 | TRBV19 | . | . | CASNRQIWDGYTF | TGTGCCAGTAATCGGCAAATTTGGGATGGCTACACCTTC
TRBJ1-2 | TRBV5-1 | TRBD1 | . | CASSVGRGDYGYTF | TGCGCCAGCAGCGTTGGCAGGGGGGACTATGGCTACACCTTC